The TCR beta chain described here comes from a study of response to subunit inactivated influenza vaccine. In its sample, this clonotype was seen a few times. The V gene's germline CDR1 is SGHDT and CDR2 YYEEEE. The ends lost 3 bases at V and 1 base at J; junction bases unmatched: 10. The CDR3 extends over 16 amino acids. TCRdb redid the calling of the RT-PCR reads with MiXCR, one entry per CDR3 protein. Among a few hundred thousand distinct CDR3 sequences listed, about 15% were seen once. The origin of this receptor is a man in his fifties who received an inactivated influenza vaccine. The starting material was PBMCs from blood, obtained 11 to 12 days after vaccination. The chain employs TRBV5-6 and TRBJ2-7; 7 bases map to TRBD1. As DNA, the CDR3 is TGTGCCAGCAGCTACTTCGACAGGGTGGGATCCTACGAGCAGTACTTC. It translates to CASSYFDRVGSYEQYF.